This TCR beta chain was recovered during a study of T cell responses to AZD1222 COVID-19 vaccine (dated by TCRdb to the early 2020s). Looking at the study overall: AZD1222 recipients whose second dose came at about 4 weeks and those whose second dose came at about 12 weeks were combined into one group, since spike-specific TCR depth and breadth did not differ between the two schedules. Trial participants were enrolled into age subgroups of 18-55, 56-69 and 70-plus years, which contained 148, 28 and 57 TCR-sequenced participants, respectively. A total of just over 230 trial participants underwent TCR sequencing, of whom roughly 210 had received two doses of AZD1222 and around 25 had received two doses of the MenACWY control vaccine. The study at large found these results: In the small 56-69-year group, the increase in depth fell short of significance, most likely because of low power. Most participants were white British and females outnumbered males, and the authors suggested that clonal diversity may have been underestimated. After two AZD1222 doses, both the breadth and the depth of spike-specific TCRs were significantly higher than at day 0 and than in MenACWY recipients. The whole spike protein was spanned by vaccine-associated CD4 TCRs, and dominant responses were seen in regions 160-218 and 743-854. Conclusions about previously exposed vaccinees are limited, since just five or six AZD1222 recipients were seropositive for SARS-CoV-2 at baseline. Epitopes outside the regions mutated in the B.1.351 and B.1.1.7 variants were reportedly recognized by nearly half of the unique spike-specific TCRs. No day 14 peak-response samples were available, so repertoires were characterized only after the peak T cell response.

Based on the germline V gene, the CDR1 and CDR2 sequences are SGHTA and FQGNSA. Cut back by 4 bases and 7 bases, the V and J ends lie 14 bases apart. Taken from cysteine to phenylalanine, the CDR3 has 15 residues. Kept here is only the CDR3 DNA, which spans 45 bases and is read in frame from base 1. The CDR3 regions of human TCRbeta chains were analyzed by immunosequencing. The paper's processing steps were these. Repertoire TCRs were checked for matches against a reference library of SARS-CoV-2-specific TCRs that had been generated using the MIRA antigen-specificity platform. Breadth meant the fraction of unique TCRs that were SARS-CoV-2-associated, whereas depth meant the fraction of total T cells that were SARS-CoV-2-associated. Using the MIRA data, each spike-specific TCR was mapped to the spike region that the TCR reacts to and placed in a CD4 or CD8 class. Log10-transformed breadth and depth values were compared by one-way ANOVA with Sidak's multiple comparisons tests. Drawn from immuneACCESS, this table holds only the in-frame rearrangements with V and J called that TCRdb kept. Clones are partly lost; checked studies trace under half to an unresolved V gene and leave the rest unexplained. V and J calls and clone size are copied from that table; D and trimming were computed from the DNA. A total of some 200,000 clones appear in this sample, about 92% of them only once. 10% of the sample lies in the top ten.

On this clone itself: Its antigen is currently not known. No base quality information exists; no much larger clone differs at one position.

Taken with the paper, the label for time point translates to: baseline before first vaccination. The vaccinee samples were drawn from two UK trials, COV001 and COV002, one of which was a single-blind randomized controlled phase 2/3 trial testing AZD1222 (ChAdOx1 nCoV-19) in healthy adults. For TCRbeta chain sequencing, PBMC samples from trial participants were taken at day 0 and at day 28 after the second dose. Recombination connected TRBV7-2 to TRBJ1-6, with TRBD1 tentatively as D gene (5 bases match). The input for sequencing was peripheral blood, taken on day 0 of AZD1222 vaccination. The receptor was derived from an adult in good health. The nucleotides are TGTGCCAGCAGCTCAGGGTTTTTAGGGAATTCACCCCTCCACTTT. The encoded protein is CASSSGFLGNSPLHF.